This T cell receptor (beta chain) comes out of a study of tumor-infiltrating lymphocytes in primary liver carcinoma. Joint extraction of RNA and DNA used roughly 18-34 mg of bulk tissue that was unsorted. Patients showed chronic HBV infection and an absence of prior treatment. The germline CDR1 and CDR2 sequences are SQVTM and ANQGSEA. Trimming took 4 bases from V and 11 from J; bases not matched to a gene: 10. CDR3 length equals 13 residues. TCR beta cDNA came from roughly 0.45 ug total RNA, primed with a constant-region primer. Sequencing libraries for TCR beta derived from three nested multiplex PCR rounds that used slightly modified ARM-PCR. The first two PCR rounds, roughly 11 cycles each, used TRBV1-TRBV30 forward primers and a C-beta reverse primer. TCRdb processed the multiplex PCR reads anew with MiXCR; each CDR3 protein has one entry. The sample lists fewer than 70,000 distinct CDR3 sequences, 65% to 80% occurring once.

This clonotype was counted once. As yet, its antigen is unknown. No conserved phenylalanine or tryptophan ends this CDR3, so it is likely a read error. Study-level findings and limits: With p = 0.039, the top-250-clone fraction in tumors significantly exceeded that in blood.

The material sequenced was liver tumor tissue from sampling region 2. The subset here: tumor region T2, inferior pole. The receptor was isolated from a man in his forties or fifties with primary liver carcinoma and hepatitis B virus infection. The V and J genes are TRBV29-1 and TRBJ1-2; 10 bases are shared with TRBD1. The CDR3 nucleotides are TGCAGCGTTGCTCGGGACAGGGGACGTGGTTACACCATC. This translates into CSVARDRGRGYTI.